These 5 T cell receptor beta chains were all obtained from the same sample, sequenced in a study of OX40 agonist ivuxolimab in advanced cancers. Sequencing used immunoSEQ multiplex PCR; TCRdb keeps in-frame clones, though not all of them. The table lists 55,000 or so clones, about nine tenths of them singletons. Sample: CD4+ or CD8+ T cells sorted from blood, taken in a trial of the OX40 agonist ivuxolimab. The receptors originated from an adult with an advanced solid tumor such as melanoma, head and neck, liver or kidney cancer.

V gene TRBV11-2 combines with J gene TRBJ1-3; D remains ambiguous. CDR3 size: 15 residues. Trimming took off 3 bases at V and 0 bases at J, with 9 bases between the two ends. Germline lookup yields CDR1 SGHAT and CDR2 FQNNGV. This CDR3 is CASSFSTVSGNTIYF. As DNA, the CDR3 is TGTGCCAGCAGCTTTTCGACGGTCTCTGGAAACACCATATATTTT.

The V and J genes are TRBV11-2 and TRBJ1-5, with D unclear. The CDR3 contains 11 residues. Trimming stripped 8 bases from V and 9 bases from J, with 11 bases between. Germline CDR1 SGHAT, CDR2 FQNNGV. The CDR3 reads CASLTIRPQHF. Written as DNA, the CDR3 is TGTGCCAGCCTGACGATTCGGCCCCAGCATTTT.

The chain couples TRBV6-1 to TRBJ1-2; TRBD1 might be the D (5 bases). Germline assignment: CDR1 MNHNS and CDR2 SASEGT. V lost 2 bases to trimming and J lost 5 bases, with 18 bases between them. The CDR3 runs 16 residues. The CDR3 sequence: CASSEQIGGDFYGYTF. As DNA, the CDR3 is TGTGCCAGCAGTGAACAGATTGGGGGGGATTTTTATGGCTACACCTTC.

This chain connects TRBV6-1 to TRBJ2-5; 12 bases are a match to TRBD2. The CDR3 sequence is 17 residues long. With V trimmed by 4 bases and J by 0 bases, 6 bases remained unmatched. Germline V lookup: CDR1 MNHNS, CDR2 SASEGT. The CDR3 region has the DNA TGTGCCAGCAGTGTCAGGCTAGCGGGGGGGAACCAAGAGACCCAGTACTTC. Protein product: CASSVRLAGGNQETQYF.

The rearrangement links TRBV5-1 to TRBJ1-2, with 9 positions matching TRBD1. Germline-derived CDR1 and CDR2 are SGHRS and YFSETQ. The CDR3 length is 16 residues. Losses at the gene ends were 4 bases for V and 2 bases for J; bases not matched to a gene: 9. The CDR3 loop reads CASSRGQGGENYGYTF. CDR3 nucleotide sequence: TGCGCCAGCAGCCGGGGACAGGGAGGTGAAAACTATGGCTACACCTTC.